The rows below give T cell receptor beta chains drawn from one sample of a study of T cells in Graves' hyperthyroidism and ophthalmopathy. One entry per CDR3 protein, called by TCRdb with MiXCR from the multiplex PCR reads. The sample lists hundreds of thousands of distinct CDR3 sequences, about 13% seen once, with less than 10% in the top ten. Source material: blood. Every receptor here comes from a woman aged 18-35 years with Graves' hyperthyroidism. The CDR3 runs from the conserved cysteine through the conserved F or W. A D gene is named only where the DNA matches it firmly. Rows give clone size only sometimes, using once, few, many, or a class for an expanded clone.

>many|TRBJ1-5|-|TRBV6-1
TGTGCCAGCACTCCGGGACGGAGAACTTATAGCAATCAGCCCCAGCATTTT
CASTPGRRTYSNQPQHF
>many|TRBJ2-7|-|TRBV9
TGTGCCAGCAGCGTATCGGGTCATCCCTACGAGCAGTACTTC
CASSVSGHPYEQYF
>few|TRBJ2-7|-|TRBV5-1
TGCGCCAGCAGTTTTACCGGGACAACGCACTACGAGCAGTACTTC
CASSFTGTTHYEQYF
>many|TRBJ2-7|TRBD2|TRBV20-1
TGCAGTGCTAGAGATCCCCGGACTAGCGGGGCCTACGAGCAGTACTTC
CSARDPRTSGAYEQYF
>-|TRBJ1-1|-|TRBV19
TGTGCCAGTAGTATAAAGTATTACACTGAAGCTTTCTTT
CASSIKYYTEAFF
>many|TRBJ2-1|-|TRBV6-2/TRBV6-3
TGTGCCAGCACCGAAAGGGGGAGGTCGAGAAATGAGCAGTTCTTC
CASTERGRSRNEQFF
>many|TRBJ1-2|-|TRBV20-1
TGCAGTGCTAGAGATCAAGGGAGTGGCTACACCTTC
CSARDQGSGYTF
>few|TRBJ2-3|-|TRBV5-4
TGTGCCAGCAGTCATACGAAGACAGGCACAGATACGCAGTATTTT
CASSHTKTGTDTQYF
>many|TRBJ1-1|-|TRBV18
TGTGCCAGCTCACCCGACGGGGGAGGCACTGAAGCTTTCTTT
CASSPDGGGTEAFF
>-|TRBJ2-1|-|TRBV19
TGTGCCAGTAGTCCCCTAGGGACAGGTAGCGGGTGGGGTGAGCAGTTCTTC
CASSPLGTGSGWGEQFF
>many|TRBJ1-6|TRBD1|TRBV28
TGTGCCAGCAGTTTCGTCCAGGGGGATTCACCCCTCCACTTT
CASSFVQGDSPLHF
>many|TRBJ2-1|-|TRBV5-6
TGTGCCAGCAGCCGGATGGACCCCGGGTCCTACAATGAGCAGTTCTTC
CASSRMDPGSYNEQFF
>many|TRBJ2-1|TRBD2|TRBV12-3/TRBV12-4
TGTGCCAGCACTCCCGGGACTAGCGGGAGGGCCATCCAGTTCTTC
CASTPGTSGRAIQFF
>many|TRBJ2-4|-|TRBV7-2
TGTGCCAGCAGCCGGACGACAGGTTTGGCGGTAGCCAAAAACATTCAGTACTTC
CASSRTTGLAVAKNIQYF
>many|TRBJ1-5|-|TRBV2
TGTGCCAGCAGGCGTACGACCCTTGGGGCCCAGCATTTT
CASRRTTLGAQHF
>many|TRBJ1-4|-|TRBV18
TGTGCCAGCTCACCAATATCAACAACTAATGAAAAACTGTTTTTT
CASSPISTTNEKLFF
>-|TRBJ2-5|-|TRBV20-1
TGCAGTGCTACGGGACCCACCCAAGAGACCCAGTACTTC
CSATGPTQETQYF
>-|TRBJ1-3|-|TRBV12-3/TRBV12-4
TGTGCCAGCGCCGGGGGGCGCTCTGGAAACACCATATATTTT
CASAGGRSGNTIYF